The 29 T cell receptor beta chains presented below share a single source sample, sequenced in a study of T cells in Graves' hyperthyroidism and ophthalmopathy. TCR beta CDR3 regions were amplified from RNA transcripts. With the HTBI primer set, the TCR CDR3 went through a first round of RT-PCR. A single record per CDR3 protein comes from TCRdb applying MiXCR to the multiplex PCR reads. The profile shows about 520,000 distinct CDR3 sequences, less than 25% of them singletons. Material for sequencing was blood. These receptors came from a woman under 40 with Graves' ophthalmopathy.

This clonotype has ten or more counts. This chain joins TRBV12-3 or TRBV12-4 and TRBJ1-5, with TRBD1 matching over 11 bases. V lost 6 bases to trimming and J lost 6 bases; unmatched junction nucleotides: 7. The CDR3 totals 15 residues. The CDR3 spells CASSNLGTGGQPQHF. The DNA for the CDR3 is TGTGCCAGCAGCAACCTAGGGACAGGGGGTCAGCCCCAGCATTTT.

The chain is built from TRBV11-2 and TRBJ1-1; TRBD1 is a possible D gene (6 bases). The CDR3 has 16 amino acids. The V and J ends lost 5 bases and 1 base respectively, with 17 bases between them. Germline CDR1 is SGHAT and CDR2 is FQNNGV. The CDR3 here is CASSPRGLGTNTEAFF. The CDR3 DNA sequence: TGTGCCAGCAGCCCCCGGGGGCTCGGCACGAACACTGAAGCTTTCTTT.

The chain has TRBV5-4 and TRBJ1-2, with D tentatively TRBD1 (6 bases). Germline V gene sequence: CDR1 SGHNT, CDR2 YYREEE (reference sequence). This CDR3 has 14 residues. The V and J ends lost 4 bases and 3 bases respectively, with 13 bases between them. CDR3 coding DNA: TGTGCCAGCAGCCCGGGACAAGCGTACTATGGCTACACCTTC. It codes for CASSPGQAYYGYTF.

This clonotype was found many times. The chain combines TRBV6-5 with TRBJ1-1; D perhaps matches TRBD1 (5 bases). The V and J ends lost 2 bases and 3 bases respectively, with 10 bases between them. CDR3 length: 14 residues. CDR1 is MNHEY, CDR2 SVGAGI, per germline. The CDR3 sequence: CASSYLRTYTEAFF. The DNA of the CDR3 is TGTGCCAGCAGTTACCTTAGGACATACACTGAAGCTTTCTTT.

There are many counts of this clonotype. The chain employs TRBV5-1 and TRBJ2-7, with TRBD1 matching 11 bases. Trimming removed 1 base from V and 3 bases from J; junction bases left unmatched: 3. The CDR3 consists of 15 residues. Germline V lookup: CDR1 SGHRS, CDR2 YFSETQ. CDR3 nucleotides: TGCGCCAGCAGCTTGTTCGGGACAGGGGGCTACGAGCAGTACTTC. It yields the protein CASSLFGTGGYEQYF.

This clonotype showed up just a few times. V and J are TRBV10-3 and TRBJ1-5; D remains unclear. Germline V CDR1 and CDR2: ENHRY, SYGVKD. Trimming stripped 2 bases from V and 3 bases from J, with 5 bases between. The CDR3 runs 13 residues. The CDR3 DNA reads as TGTGCCATCAGTGAGGCAGCCAATCAGCCCCAGCATTTT. Residues: CAISEAANQPQHF.

J is TRBJ1-1 and V is TRBV19; maybe TRBD1 (6 bases). The CDR3 is 14 amino acids. CDR1 is LNHDA and CDR2 is SQIVND in the germline V gene (reference sequence). V lost 4 bases, J lost 1 base, and 10 bases lay in between. The CDR3 loop reads CASSTGGTNTEAFF. The CDR3 nucleotides are TGTGCCAGTAGTACTGGGGGCACGAACACTGAAGCTTTCTTT.

This clonotype was picked up many times. This chain joins TRBV28 and TRBJ1-1; D gene uncertain. Trimming took off 3 bases at V and 2 bases at J, with 10 bases between the two ends. The CDR3 covers 14 residues. Germline V CDR1 and CDR2: MDHEN, SYDVKM. The CDR3: CASSLSRTNTEAFF. The CDR3 nucleotides read TGTGCCAGCAGTTTGTCCAGGACCAACACTGAAGCTTTCTTT.

The V call is TRBV19, the J call TRBJ1-2; 10 bases fit TRBD1. Trimming cost V 7 bases and J 5 bases; bases outside gene matches: 13. This CDR3 contains 16 residues. Germline CDR1 LNHDA, CDR2 SQIVND (reference sequence). The CDR3 sequence is CASITSAGQGTYGYTF. Written as DNA, the CDR3 is TGTGCCAGTATAACCTCCGCGGGACAGGGGACGTATGGCTACACCTTC.

The chain recombines TRBV28 with TRBJ2-2, with 9 bases fitting TRBD2. Trimming at V came to 6 bases and at J to 4 bases, leaving 12 bases not matched to a gene. The CDR3 consists of 17 residues. Germline V CDR1 and CDR2: MDHEN, SYDVKM. The CDR3 DNA reads as TGTGCCAGCAGACTAGCGGGCCTCGATGGTAGCACCGGGGAGCTGTTTTTT. Translation: CASRLAGLDGSTGELFF.

This clonotype was seen at least ten times. The chain has TRBV7-9 and TRBJ2-7; possibly TRBD2 for D (5 bases). This CDR3 is built from 12 residues. Looked up from germline, CDR1 is SEHNR and CDR2 is FQNEAQ (reference sequence). The V and J ends lost 2 bases and 5 bases respectively, with 7 bases between them. CDR3 nucleotides: TGTGCCAGCAGCTTATCCGGGAACGAGCAGTACTTC. Translation: CASSLSGNEQYF.

This clonotype showed up many times. V is TRBV3-1 and J is TRBJ1-2, with 7 bases identical to TRBD1. V lost 0 bases to trimming and J lost 2 bases; unmatched junction nucleotides: 6. The germline V gene encodes CDR1 LGHDT and CDR2 YNNKEL (reference sequence). The CDR3 runs to 16 residues. The CDR3 nucleotides read TGTGCCAGCAGCCAAGATAGAGGGACAGAGAACTATGGCTACACCTTC. Protein product: CASSQDRGTENYGYTF.

This clonotype has a single count. The rearrangement joins TRBV4-2 to TRBJ1-2; possibly TRBD1 for D (5 bases). Trimming left V 0 bases short and J 4 bases short, with 12 bases between. CDR1 is LGHNA and CDR2 is YNFKEQ in the germline V gene. This CDR3 region has 15 residues. This CDR3 reads CASSQEEGSGYGYTF. Written as DNA, the CDR3 is TGTGCCAGCAGCCAAGAGGAGGGGTCGGGCTATGGCTACACCTTC.

This chain links TRBV28 with TRBJ1-2; unclear D gene. The CDR3 loop spans 12 amino acids. Trimming took off 3 bases at V and 7 bases at J, with 9 bases between the two ends. Germline values: CDR1 MDHEN, CDR2 SYDVKM. This chain's CDR3 is CASSFAVVGYTF. CDR3 in DNA: TGTGCCAGCAGTTTTGCGGTAGTTGGCTACACCTTC.

The rearrangement uses TRBV25-1 and TRBJ2-7, with D uncertain. From germline, CDR1 is MGHDK and CDR2 SYGVNS. V gave up 3 bases and J gave up 0 bases, with 18 bases separating them. The CDR3 loop spans 17 amino acids. Written as DNA, the CDR3 is TGTGCCAGCAGTGATTATCTTGCTAGTCGTTCCTCCTACGAGCAGTACTTC. It is translated as CASSDYLASRSSYEQYF.

The rearrangement uses TRBV28 and TRBJ1-1, with D unresolved. The V and J ends lost 5 bases and 1 base respectively, with 14 bases between them. The CDR3 loop spans 15 amino acids. Germline V CDR1 and CDR2: MDHEN, SYDVKM. CDR3 protein: CASSPLRHSNTEAFF. CDR3 bases: TGTGCCAGCAGTCCTCTTCGACACTCGAACACTGAAGCTTTCTTT. Full variable domain (rest looked up from reference TRBV28 and TRBJ1-1): DVKVTQSSRYLVKRTGEKVFLECVQDMDHENMFWYRQDPGLGLRLIYFSYDVKMKEKGDIPEGYSVSREKKERFSLILESASTNQTSMYLCASSPLRHSNTEAFFGQGTRLTVV.

Only a few counts were recorded for this clonotype. This sequence joins TRBV6-2 or TRBV6-3 and TRBJ2-7, with D unresolved. V shed 6 bases and J shed 5 bases, with 14 bases lying between them. The CDR3 is 13 amino acids. Germline loops: CDR1 MNHEY, CDR2 SVGEGT. The CDR3 nucleotides are TGTGCCAGCAGAGACTCACAGTGGGACGAGCAGTACTTC. It yields the protein CASRDSQWDEQYF.

This clonotype has a count of ten or more. The chain joins TRBV6-1 to TRBJ2-4, with 8 bases fitting TRBD2. CDR3 length: 18 residues. Germline V CDR1 and CDR2: MNHNS, SASEGT. V gave up 6 bases and J gave up 0 bases; unmatched junction bases: 13. The CDR3 DNA follows: TGTGCCAGCAGGAAGCGGGGGTCCCAACCCAGAGCCAAAAACATTCAGTACTTC. Protein sequence: CASRKRGSQPRAKNIQYF.

This clonotype was detected a few times. The chain carries TRBV12-3 or TRBV12-4 and TRBJ2-7, with D unresolved. The CDR3 runs to 17 residues. V lost 6 bases and J 1 base, leaving 22 bases between the germline ends. Written as DNA, the CDR3 is TGTGCCAGCAGCTCATCCCGGATGGGCGGCGCTTCCTACGAGCAGTACTTC. Translated, it gives CASSSSRMGGASYEQYF.

This clonotype was observed at least ten times. CDR3 in amino acids: CASSAQGRTGELFF. The DNA of the CDR3 is TGTGCCAGCAGCGCTCAGGGGAGAACCGGGGAGCTGTTTTTT. The rearrangement uses TRBV6-2 or TRBV6-3 and TRBJ2-2; weak D call: TRBD1 (6 bases). Germline CDR1 MNHEY, CDR2 SVGEGT. CDR3 length: 14 residues. Trimming pared 6 bases from V and 5 bases from J, leaving 13 bases between.

At least ten counts were recorded for this clonotype. The chain is built from TRBV10-2 and TRBJ1-2, with a possible D match to TRBD1 (6 bases). The V end lost 2 bases, the J end lost 8 bases, and 15 bases lay between the germline ends. CDR3 size: 14 residues. CDR1 WSHSY and CDR2 SAAADI come from the germline V gene. The chain's CDR3 is CASSETRQDLGYTF. DNA for the CDR3: TGCGCCAGCAGTGAGACCAGACAGGATTTGGGCTACACCTTC.

This clonotype was picked up many times. The genes are TRBV6-2 or TRBV6-3 and TRBJ1-1; a weak D match, TRBD1 (6 bases). The germline V and J ends were trimmed by 6 bases and 2 bases, with 13 bases remaining between them. Germline CDR1 reads MNHEY; CDR2 reads SVGEGT. The CDR3 extends over 14 amino acids. CDR3 amino acids: CASRLLGGNTEAFF. Here the CDR3 DNA reads TGTGCCAGCAGGCTTCTAGGGGGAAACACTGAAGCTTTCTTT.

The chain links TRBV20-1 to TRBJ1-5; the match to TRBD1 covers 8 bases. Trimming took 2 bases from V and 0 from J; bases not matched to a gene: 3. This CDR3 is built from 15 residues. Germline CDR1 DFQATT, CDR2 SNEGSKA (reference sequence). The CDR3 reads CSARTGGDSNQPQHF. CDR3 bases: TGCAGTGCTAGAACAGGGGGTGATAGCAATCAGCCCCAGCATTTT.

This clonotype occurred many times. The gene calls are TRBV20-1 and TRBJ1-1; D perhaps matches TRBD1 (5 bases). Germline V CDR1 and CDR2: DFQATT, SNEGSKA (reference sequence). V lost 6 bases, J lost 0 bases, and 14 bases lay in between. The length of the CDR3 is 14 residues. The DNA of the CDR3 is TGCAGTGCCGGGGAAGGGGACCTGAACACTGAAGCTTTCTTT. The encoded protein is CSAGEGDLNTEAFF.

This clonotype was counted many times. This sequence joins TRBV7-9 and TRBJ2-7; 8 bases are a match to TRBD2. V trimming: 5 bases; J trimming: 4 bases; junction bases outside the gene matches: 10. This CDR3 region has 15 residues. The germline gives CDR1 SEHNR, CDR2 FQNEAQ (reference sequence). The CDR3 loop is CASSHQRGLRYEQYF. DNA of the CDR3: TGTGCCAGCAGCCACCAGCGGGGGCTCCGGTACGAGCAGTACTTC.

The chain joins TRBV12-3 or TRBV12-4 to TRBJ2-5; TRBD2 matches 9 bases. With 3 bases clipped from V and 5 bases from J, the junction kept 4 bases outside the gene matches. The CDR3 extends over 14 amino acids. The CDR3 DNA is TGTGCCAGCAGTTTTTCTAGCGGGACTGAGACCCAGTACTTC. This codes for CASSFSSGTETQYF.

This clonotype was counted between two and nine times. The gene calls are TRBV5-1 and TRBJ2-2; D may be TRBD1 or TRBD2 (6 bases each). Germline values: CDR1 SGHRS, CDR2 YFSETQ. The CDR3 consists of 16 residues. The V end lost 1 base, the J end lost 3 bases, and 13 bases lay between the germline ends. The CDR3 coding sequence is TGCGCCAGCAGCTTGCGGCCGGGGGCGGACACCGGGGAGCTGTTTTTT. Residues: CASSLRPGADTGELFF.

This clonotype was observed at least ten times. The chain links TRBV20-1 to TRBJ2-7, with 7 bases identical to TRBD2. Per the germline V gene, CDR1 is DFQATT and CDR2 is SNEGSKA (reference sequence). The V gene end was trimmed by 6 bases and the J gene end by 6 bases; junction bases not matched to a gene: 8. The CDR3 loop spans 12 amino acids. This chain's CDR3 is CSALASYGEQYF. The CDR3 coding sequence is TGCAGTGCACTAGCGTCTTATGGCGAGCAGTACTTC.

This clonotype was counted ten times or more. The V gene is TRBV19, the J gene TRBJ1-1; 7 nucleotides line up with TRBD1. The CDR3 loop spans 14 amino acids. Trimming cost V 7 bases and J 1 base; bases outside gene matches: 6. Germline V CDR1 and CDR2: LNHDA, SQIVND (reference sequence). CDR3 in DNA: TGTGCCAGTAAATCGGCAGGGGGGAACACTGAAGCTTTCTTT. Translation gives CASKSAGGNTEAFF.